These T cell receptor beta chains were read from a single sample in a study of radiation and T cells in renal cell carcinoma. The protocol was immunoSEQ multiplex PCR, while the TCRdb copy is restricted to in-frame clones and leaves out a portion. The sample holds about 86,000 clones, approximately 86% seen once. This specimen consisted of blood, obtained from a patient whose treatment included radiotherapy and nephrectomy. All receptors come from a man between 50 and 59 years old with renal cell carcinoma. The conserved cysteine and the conserved F or W are not part of the CDR3 here. Each record gives: clone size, V gene, J gene, CDR3 protein. Clone size, where shown, is once, few, many, or a class for clones that have expanded.

NA	TRBV7-8	TRBJ2-2	ASSSLLAERFPGELF
NA	TRBV5-5	TRBJ1-2	ASSWGGQEANYGYT
NA	TRBV7-7	TRBJ2-5	ASSADRGTDETQY
NA	TRBV10-2	TRBJ1-2	ASSDQGVANYGYT
once	TRBV29-1	TRBJ2-1	SVDWRNEQF
NA	TRBV5-1	TRBJ2-1	ASSLAAGGRNEQF
NA	TRBV7-2	TRBJ1-2	ASSLDDRVGGYT
NA	TRBV2	TRBJ1-5	ASSGTGGDQPQH
NA	TRBV10-3	TRBJ2-7	AISESQYEQY
NA	TRBV2	TRBJ2-3	ASWALAGEGDTQY
few	TRBV9	TRBJ1-3	ASSVLQGGDTIY
NA	TRBV27	TRBJ2-1	ASSKLLAGGYNEQF
NA	TRBV6-1	TRBJ2-5	ASRWTGGEETQY
NA	TRBV4-1	TRBJ1-2	ASSPSRDRGYPYGYT
once	TRBV4-3	TRBJ2-3	ASSHPLSGTSGVRQY
NA	TRBV6-5	TRBJ2-7	ASVGYQSSYEQY
NA	TRBV7-9	TRBJ1-2	ASSLAGRINYGYT
NA	TRBV25-1	NA	ASSKAGARAPEQY
NA	TRBV27	TRBJ2-7	ASSWGAGGTYEQY
NA	TRBV5-5	TRBJ2-7	ASSTPPSYEQY
few	TRBV7-9	TRBJ1-2	ASSLAPGAGRYGYT
NA	TRBV7-8	TRBJ2-3	ASKLRGSGQGTDTQY
NA	TRBV5-4	TRBJ2-1	ASRLGLAGYEQF
few	TRBV6-5	TRBJ1-3	ASREAPGNTIY
NA	TRBV7-9	TRBJ2-3	ASSGRGQYTDTQY
NA	TRBV7-2	TRBJ2-3	ASSFFSGGRTDTQY
NA	TRBV27	TRBJ1-5	ASSRAGAGEQPQH
NA	TRBV27	TRBJ1-2	ASSPGQGGYT
NA	TRBV7-2	TRBJ1-2	ASTLAGINYGYT
NA	TRBV15	TRBJ1-2	ATSRVNYGYT
few	TRBV27	TRBJ1-6	ASRAHDSYNSPLH
once	TRBV6-1	TRBJ2-5	ASVRHPQETQY
NA	TRBV15	TRBJ1-1	ATSVNRVDTEAF
NA	TRBV5-5	TRBJ1-4	ASSFYTATNEKLF
NA	TRBV6-5	TRBJ1-1	ASTKWGQGARAF
NA	TRBV19	TRBJ2-5	ASSKPAPLGSQETQY
NA	TRBV6-5	TRBJ1-4	ASSYSSPGRSEKLF
NA	TRBV10-2	TRBJ2-7	ASRVLQEQSYEQY
NA	TRBV27	TRBJ2-2	ASSVRAGTGELF
NA	TRBV29-1	TRBJ2-3	SVVFWDRAGDTQY
NA	TRBV2	TRBJ2-2	ASRATSGLNTGELF
NA	TRBV5-1	TRBJ1-2	ASGGQPYGYT
NA	TRBV7-6	TRBJ2-3	ASSPNQGSTDTQY
NA	TRBV5-4	TRBJ2-5	ASRAGTSGLGAQY
once	TRBV30	TRBJ1-2	AWSPGQGASGYT
NA	TRBV7-9	TRBJ2-3	ASSLSHGAGVPDTQY
NA	TRBV7-2	TRBJ2-1	ASSIGQGAYNEQF
NA	TRBV7-2	TRBJ2-2	ASSFSPRSTGGELF
NA	TRBV5-4	TRBJ2-3	ASSLERGLDTQY
NA	TRBV5-6	TRBJ1-5	ASSSLWRGPQH
NA	TRBV7-9	TRBJ2-1	ASSLKGNEQF
NA	TRBV4-3	TRBJ2-6	ASSQDLRIGLLT
once	TRBV18	TRBJ2-7	ASSPGVSSSYEQY
NA	TRBV29-1	TRBJ2-5	SAGLAGVETQY